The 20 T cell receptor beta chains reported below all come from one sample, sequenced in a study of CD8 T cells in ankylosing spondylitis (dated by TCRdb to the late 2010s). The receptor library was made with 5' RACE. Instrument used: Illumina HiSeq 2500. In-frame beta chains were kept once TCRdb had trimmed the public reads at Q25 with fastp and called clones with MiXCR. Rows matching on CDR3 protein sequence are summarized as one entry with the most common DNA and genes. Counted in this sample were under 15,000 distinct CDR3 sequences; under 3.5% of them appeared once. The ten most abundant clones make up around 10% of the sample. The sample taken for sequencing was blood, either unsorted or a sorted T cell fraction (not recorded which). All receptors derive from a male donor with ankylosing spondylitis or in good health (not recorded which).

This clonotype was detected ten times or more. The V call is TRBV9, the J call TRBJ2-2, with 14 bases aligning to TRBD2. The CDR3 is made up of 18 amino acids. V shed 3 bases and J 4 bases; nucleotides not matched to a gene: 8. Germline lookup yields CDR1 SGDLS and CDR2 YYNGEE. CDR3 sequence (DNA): TGTGCCAGCAGCGCTTTGACTAGCGGGGGGGCGTTCACCGGGGAGCTGTTTTTT. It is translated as CASSALTSGGAFTGELFF.

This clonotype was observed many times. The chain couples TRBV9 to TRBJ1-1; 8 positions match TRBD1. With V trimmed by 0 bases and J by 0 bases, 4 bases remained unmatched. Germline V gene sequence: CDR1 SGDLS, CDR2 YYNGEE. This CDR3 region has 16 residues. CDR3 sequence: CASSVGQGRMNTEAFF. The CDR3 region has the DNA TGTGCCAGCAGCGTAGGACAGGGGAGGATGAACACTGAAGCTTTCTTT.

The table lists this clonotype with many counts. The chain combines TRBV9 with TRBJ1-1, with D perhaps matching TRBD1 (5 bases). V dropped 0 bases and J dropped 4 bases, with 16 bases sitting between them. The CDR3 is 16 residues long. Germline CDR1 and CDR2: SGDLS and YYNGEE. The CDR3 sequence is CASSVGETARATEAFF. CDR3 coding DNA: TGTGCCAGCAGCGTAGGGGAAACCGCCAGGGCCACTGAAGCTTTCTTT.

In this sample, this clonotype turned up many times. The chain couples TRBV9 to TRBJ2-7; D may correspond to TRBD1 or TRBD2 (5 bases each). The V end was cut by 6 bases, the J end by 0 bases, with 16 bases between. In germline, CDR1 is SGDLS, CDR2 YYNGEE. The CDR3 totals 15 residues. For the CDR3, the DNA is TGTGCCAGCACCTCGGGGACCCAGAGCTCCTACGAGCAGTACTTC. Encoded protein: CASTSGTQSSYEQYF.

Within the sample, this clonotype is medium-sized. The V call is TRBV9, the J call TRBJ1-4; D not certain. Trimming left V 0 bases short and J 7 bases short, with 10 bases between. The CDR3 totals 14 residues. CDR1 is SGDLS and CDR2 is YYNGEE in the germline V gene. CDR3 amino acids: CASSVDPGGEKLFF. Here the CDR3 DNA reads TGTGCCAGCAGCGTAGACCCGGGTGGTGAAAAACTGTTTTTT.

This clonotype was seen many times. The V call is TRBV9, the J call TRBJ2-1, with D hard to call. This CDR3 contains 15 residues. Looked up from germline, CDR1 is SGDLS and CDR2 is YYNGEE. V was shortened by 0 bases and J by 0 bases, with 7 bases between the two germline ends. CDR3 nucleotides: TGTGCCAGCAGCGTAGAGGCAGTCTCCTACAATGAGCAGTTCTTC. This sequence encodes CASSVEAVSYNEQFF.

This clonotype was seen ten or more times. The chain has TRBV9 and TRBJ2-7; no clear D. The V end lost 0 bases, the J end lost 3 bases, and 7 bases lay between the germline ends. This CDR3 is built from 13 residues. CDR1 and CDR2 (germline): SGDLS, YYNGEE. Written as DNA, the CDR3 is TGTGCCAGCAGCGTAGGGTGGAACTACGAGCAGTACTTC. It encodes CASSVGWNYEQYF. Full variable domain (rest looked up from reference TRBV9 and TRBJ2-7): DSGVTQTPKHLITATGQRVTLRCSPRSGDLSVYWYQQSLDQGLQFLIQYYNGEERAKGNILERFSAQQFPDLHSELNLSSLELGDSALYFCASSVGWNYEQYFGPGTRLTVT.

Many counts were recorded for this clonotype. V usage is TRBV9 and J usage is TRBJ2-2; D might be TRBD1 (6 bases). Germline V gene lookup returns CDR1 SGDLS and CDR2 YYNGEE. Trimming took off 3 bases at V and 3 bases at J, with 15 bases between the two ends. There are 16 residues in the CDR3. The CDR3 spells CASSGTSGVDTGELFF. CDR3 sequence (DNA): TGTGCCAGCAGCGGGACCTCAGGGGTTGACACCGGGGAGCTGTTTTTT.

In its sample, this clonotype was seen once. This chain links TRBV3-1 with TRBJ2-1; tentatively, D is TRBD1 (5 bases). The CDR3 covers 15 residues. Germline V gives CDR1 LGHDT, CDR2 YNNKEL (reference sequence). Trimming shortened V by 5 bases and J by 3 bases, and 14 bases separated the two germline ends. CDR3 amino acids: CASSLGPFVYNEQFF. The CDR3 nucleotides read TGTGCCAGCAGCTTGGGGCCTTTTGTCTACAATGAGCAGTTCTTC.

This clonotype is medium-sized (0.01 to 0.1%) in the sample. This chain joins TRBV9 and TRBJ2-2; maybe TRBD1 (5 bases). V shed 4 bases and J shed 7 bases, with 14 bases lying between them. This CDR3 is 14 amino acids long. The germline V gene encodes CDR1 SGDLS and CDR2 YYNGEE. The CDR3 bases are TGTGCCAGCAGCCAACCCAGGGTTGACGGGGAGCTGTTTTTT. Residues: CASSQPRVDGELFF. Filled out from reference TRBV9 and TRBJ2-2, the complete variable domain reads DSGVTQTPKHLITATGQRVTLRCSPRSGDLSVYWYQQSLDQGLQFLIQYYNGEERAKGNILERFSAQQFPDLHSELNLSSLELGDSALYFCASSQPRVDGELFFGEGSRLTVL.

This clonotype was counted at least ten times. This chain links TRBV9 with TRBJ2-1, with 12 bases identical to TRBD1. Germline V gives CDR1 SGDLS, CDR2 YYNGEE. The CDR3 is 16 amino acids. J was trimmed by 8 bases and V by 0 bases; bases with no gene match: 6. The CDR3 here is CASSVVKGQGADEQFF. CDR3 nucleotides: TGTGCCAGCAGCGTAGTGAAGGGACAGGGGGCCGATGAGCAGTTCTTC.

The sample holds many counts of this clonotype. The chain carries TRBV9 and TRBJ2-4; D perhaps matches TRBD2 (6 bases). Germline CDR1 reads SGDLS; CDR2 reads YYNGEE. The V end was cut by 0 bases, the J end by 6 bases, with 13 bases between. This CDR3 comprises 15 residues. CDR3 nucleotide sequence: TGTGCCAGCAGCGTAGGGGGGACTTACGTAAACATTCAGTACTTC. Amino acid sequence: CASSVGGTYVNIQYF.

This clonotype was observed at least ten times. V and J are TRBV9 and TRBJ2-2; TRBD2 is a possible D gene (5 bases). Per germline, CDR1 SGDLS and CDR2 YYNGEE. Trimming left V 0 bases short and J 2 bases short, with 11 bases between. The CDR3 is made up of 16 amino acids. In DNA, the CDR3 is TGTGCCAGCAGCGTAGGGAGCGGCCCCAACACCGGGGAGCTGTTTTTT. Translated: CASSVGSGPNTGELFF.

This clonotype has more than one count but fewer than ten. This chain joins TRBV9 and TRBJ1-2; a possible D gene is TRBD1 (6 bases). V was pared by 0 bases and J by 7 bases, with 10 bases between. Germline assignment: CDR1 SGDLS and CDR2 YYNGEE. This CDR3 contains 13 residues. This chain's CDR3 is CASSVEEGVGYTF. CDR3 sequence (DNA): TGTGCCAGCAGCGTAGAGGAGGGGGTTGGCTACACCTTC.

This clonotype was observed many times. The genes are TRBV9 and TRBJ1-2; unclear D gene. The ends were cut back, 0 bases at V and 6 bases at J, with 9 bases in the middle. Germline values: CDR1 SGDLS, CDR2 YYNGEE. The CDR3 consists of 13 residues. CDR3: CASSVGPGDGYTF. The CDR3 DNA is TGTGCCAGCAGCGTAGGCCCCGGTGATGGCTACACCTTC.

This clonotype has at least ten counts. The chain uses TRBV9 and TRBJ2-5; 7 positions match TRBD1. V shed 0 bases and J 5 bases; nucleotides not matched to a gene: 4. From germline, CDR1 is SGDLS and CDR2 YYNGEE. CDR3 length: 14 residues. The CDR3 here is CASSVEGARETQYF. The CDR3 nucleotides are TGTGCCAGCAGCGTAGAGGGGGCCCGGGAGACCCAGTACTTC.

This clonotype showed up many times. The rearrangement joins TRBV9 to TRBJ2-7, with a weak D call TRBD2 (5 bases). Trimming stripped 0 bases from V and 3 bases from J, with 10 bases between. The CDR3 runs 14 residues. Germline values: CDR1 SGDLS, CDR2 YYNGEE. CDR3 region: CASSVAWAGYEQYF. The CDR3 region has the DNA TGTGCCAGCAGCGTAGCTTGGGCGGGCTACGAGCAGTACTTC.

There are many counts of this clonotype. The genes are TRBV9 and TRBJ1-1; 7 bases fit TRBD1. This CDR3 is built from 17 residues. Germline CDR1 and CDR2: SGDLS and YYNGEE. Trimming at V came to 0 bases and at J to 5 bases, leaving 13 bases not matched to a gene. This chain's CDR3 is CASSVDPPTGVRTEAFF. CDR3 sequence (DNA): TGTGCCAGCAGCGTAGACCCGCCTACAGGGGTTAGGACTGAAGCTTTCTTT.

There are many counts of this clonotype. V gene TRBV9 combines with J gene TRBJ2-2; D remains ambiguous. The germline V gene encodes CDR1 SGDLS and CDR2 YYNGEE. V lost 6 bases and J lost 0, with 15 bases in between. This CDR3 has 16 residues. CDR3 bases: TGTGCCAGCACCGCCCCCGGGCCATCGAACACCGGGGAGCTGTTTTTT. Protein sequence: CASTAPGPSNTGELFF.

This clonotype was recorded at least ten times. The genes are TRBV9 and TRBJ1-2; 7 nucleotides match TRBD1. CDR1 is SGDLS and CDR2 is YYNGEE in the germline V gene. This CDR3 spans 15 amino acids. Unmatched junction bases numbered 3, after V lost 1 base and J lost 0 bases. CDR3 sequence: CASSVSGGTNYGYTF. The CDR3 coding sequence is TGTGCCAGCAGCGTATCAGGGGGTACTAACTATGGCTACACCTTC.